Reported below is one T cell receptor (beta chain). Its antigen is undetermined. The data derive from a study of blood T cells in healthy people across ages. Findings and limits, study-wide: Those diversity estimates obtained from one million T cells were thought to be underestimates.

Primers used in a second PCR of roughly 6 to 11 cycles were a sample-barcoded 5' primer and a J-beta primer mix. From the 5' RACE reads, TCRdb called clonotypes with MiXCR, one entry per CDR3 protein. The top ten clones hold around 15% of a sample with about a million distinct CDR3 sequences, approximately 49% of them seen once. Germline V CDR1 and CDR2: SGHRS, YFSETQ. Trimming took 0 bases from V and 1 from J, leaving 13 bases between them. The CDR3 length is 16 residues. About 9.9 milliliters of peripheral blood were drawn from each donor. The rearrangement joins TRBV5-1 to TRBJ1-1; the D is unclear. Sequencing used blood. The source is a young man in good health. The CDR3 nucleotides are TGCGCCAGCAGCTTGGATGTTGGGCAGCAGAACACTGAAGCTTTCTTT. Amino acids: CASSLDVGQQNTEAFF.